This paragraph covers one T cell receptor (beta chain) sequence. Its antigen remains unknown. This table comes from immunoSEQ multiplex PCR, and its TCRdb copy is limited to in-frame clones, with some not included. This repertoire shows 38,000 or so clones, about four fifths found once; its top ten account for approximately 0.73%. The J segment lost 3 bases and the V segment lost 5 bases, leaving 9 bases of the junction unmatched. The germline V gene has CDR1 LNHDA and CDR2 SQIVND (reference sequence). This CDR3 has 15 amino acids. This specimen belongs to a study of memory CD4+ T cells and cytomegalovirus serostatus. Across the whole study: Of the healthy Belgian adults, several were CMV seropositive and 20 to 30 seronegative.

Study-level results: Suggested: most of the CMV-linked TCR signature lies in CD4+ memory cells.

Single viable CD3+CD4+CD8-CD45RO+ cells were sorted as the memory CD4+ T cells. This clonotype was obtained from an adult in good health and CMV-seronegative. The sequencing sample was made of memory CD4+ T cells from blood. This sequence joins TRBV19 and TRBJ2-5; 7 bases are shared with TRBD2. Written as DNA, the CDR3 is TGTGCCAGTAGTCTTAACGTCGGGGGGAAAGAGACCCAGTACTTC. Translated, it gives CASSLNVGGKETQYF.